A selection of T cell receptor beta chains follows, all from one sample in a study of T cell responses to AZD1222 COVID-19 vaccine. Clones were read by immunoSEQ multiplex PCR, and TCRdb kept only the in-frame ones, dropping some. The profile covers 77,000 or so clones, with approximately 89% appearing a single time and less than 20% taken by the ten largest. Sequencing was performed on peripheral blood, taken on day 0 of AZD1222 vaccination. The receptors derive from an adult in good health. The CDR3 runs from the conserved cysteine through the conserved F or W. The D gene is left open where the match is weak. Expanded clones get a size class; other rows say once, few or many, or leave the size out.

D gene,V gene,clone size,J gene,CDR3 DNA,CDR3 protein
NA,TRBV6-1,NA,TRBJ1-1,TGTGCCAGCAGTGAAGCGGTTTTCTTCACTGAAGCTTTCTTT,CASSEAVFFTEAFF
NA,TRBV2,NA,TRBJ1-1,TGTGCCAGCAGTGTTCTAGGGGGTGATTCGGAAGCTTTCTTT,CASSVLGGDSEAFF
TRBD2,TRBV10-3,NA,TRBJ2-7,TGTGCCATCAGAGCCCCGACTAGCGGCGTCGCCTACGAGCAGTACTTC,CAIRAPTSGVAYEQYF
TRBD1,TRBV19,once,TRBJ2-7,TGTGCCAGTAGTACCCGACAGGGAGCCTACGAGCAGTACTTC,CASSTRQGAYEQYF
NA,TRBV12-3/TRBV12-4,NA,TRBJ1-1,TGTGCCAGCAGGGACGGGAACACTGAAGCTTTCTTT,CASRDGNTEAFF
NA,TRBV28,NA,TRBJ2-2,TGTGCCAGCAGTTTGCAATTTGGTAGACCCGCCGGGGAGCTGTTTTTT,CASSLQFGRPAGELFF
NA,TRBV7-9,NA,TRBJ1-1,TGTGCCAGCAGCTTAGCGTTTGGCATGAACACTGAAGCTTTCTTT,CASSLAFGMNTEAFF
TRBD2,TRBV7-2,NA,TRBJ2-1,TGTGCCAGCAGCTATGGGACTAGCGGGGGAAATGAGCAGTTCTTC,CASSYGTSGGNEQFF
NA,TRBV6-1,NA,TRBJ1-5,TGTGCCAGCAGTGAATATCCAGGGACTTTCAATCAGCCCCAGCATTTT,CASSEYPGTFNQPQHF
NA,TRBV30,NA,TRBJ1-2,TGTGCCTGGAATGTAGGAAGCTATGGCTACACCTTC,CAWNVGSYGYTF
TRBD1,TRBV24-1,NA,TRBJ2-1,TGTGCCACCAGTGACACGCGAAAAAAAGGACAGGTATCCTACAATGAGCAGTTCTTC,CATSDTRKKGQVSYNEQFF
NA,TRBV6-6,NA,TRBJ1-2,TGTGCCAGCAGCCAGGGCAGGGGCTATGGCTACACCTTC,CASSQGRGYGYTF
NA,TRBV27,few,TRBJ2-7,TGTGCCAGCGGGGCCCTAGGGATTGGGGGGGCGACCTACGAGCAGTACTTC,CASGALGIGGATYEQYF
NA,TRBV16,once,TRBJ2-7,TGTGCCAGCAGCCCCTACTTAACCGAGCAGTACTTC,CASSPYLTEQYF
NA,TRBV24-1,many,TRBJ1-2,TGTGCCACCAGTGATGGTAGGGCGCTTACTGGCTACACCTTC,CATSDGRALTGYTF
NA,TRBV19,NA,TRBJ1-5,TGTGCCAGTAGTATAGAGGGGGGACAGCCCCAGCATTTT,CASSIEGGQPQHF
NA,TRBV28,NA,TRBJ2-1,TGTGCCAGCAGTTCCAATGGTCAGAGCTCCTACAATGAGCAGTTCTTC,CASSSNGQSSYNEQFF
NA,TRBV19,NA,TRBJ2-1,TGTGCCAGTGGGTCACTAGGGTACAATGAGCAGTTCTTC,CASGSLGYNEQFF
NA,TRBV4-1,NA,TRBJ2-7,TGCGCCAGCAGCCACCCCGTGGGGGGATACGAGCAGTACTTC,CASSHPVGGYEQYF
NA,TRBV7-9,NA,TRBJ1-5,TGTGCCAGCAGCTTAGCGATAGGTGGCAATCAGCCCCAGCATTTT,CASSLAIGGNQPQHF
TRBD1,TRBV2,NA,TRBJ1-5,TGTGCCAGCATCGGGGGACAGGGAGGGAATTTT,CASIGGQGGNF
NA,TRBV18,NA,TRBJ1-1,TGTGCCAGCTCACCGACGCTCCGGGGGAGGAACACTGAAGCTTTCTTT,CASSPTLRGRNTEAFF
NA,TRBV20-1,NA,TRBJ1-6,TGCAGTGCTAGTCTGAAACTTTGGGGCGATAATTCACCCCTCCACTTT,CSASLKLWGDNSPLHF
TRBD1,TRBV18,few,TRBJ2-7,TGTGCCAGCTCGCCAGGGACAGGGAGACCCTACGAGCAGTACTTC,CASSPGTGRPYEQYF
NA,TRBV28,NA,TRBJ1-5,TGTGCCAGCAGTACCACACAGGGTTTCAATCAGCCCCAGCATTTT,CASSTTQGFNQPQHF
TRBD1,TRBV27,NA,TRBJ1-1,TGTGCCAGCAGTTTAGACAGGGCGAACACTGAAGCTTTCTTT,CASSLDRANTEAFF
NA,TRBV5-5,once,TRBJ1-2,TGTGCCAGCAGCTTGGAGCATCGGGTTCAGTATGGCTACACCTTC,CASSLEHRVQYGYTF
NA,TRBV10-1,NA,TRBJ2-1,TGCGCCAGCAGTGAGTTGGGCAATGAGCAGTTCTTC,CASSELGNEQFF
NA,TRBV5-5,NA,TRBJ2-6,TGTGCCAGCAGCTTGCGTAGGTCTACTGGGGCCAACGTCCTGACTTTC,CASSLRRSTGANVLTF
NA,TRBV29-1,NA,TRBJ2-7,TGCAGCGCTGGAGATGGGGGAGTGGAGCAGTACTTC,CSAGDGGVEQYF
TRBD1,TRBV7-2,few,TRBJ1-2,TGTGCCAGCAGCCTACGACAGGGAGGACCGTATGGCTACACCTTC,CASSLRQGGPYGYTF
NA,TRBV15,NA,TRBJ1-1,TGTGCCACCAGCACTAAAAAGAACACTGAAGCTTTCTTT,CATSTKKNTEAFF
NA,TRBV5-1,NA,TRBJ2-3,TGCGCCAGCAGCTTGGTAGGAAGCACAGATACGCAGTATTTT,CASSLVGSTDTQYF
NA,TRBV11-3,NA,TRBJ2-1,TGTGCCAGCAGCCAACAAGGAAACTACAATGAGCAGTTCTTC,CASSQQGNYNEQFF
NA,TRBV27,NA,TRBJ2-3,TGTGCCAGCAGTTTAGAACCACGGGGTGCTGATACGCAGTATTTT,CASSLEPRGADTQYF
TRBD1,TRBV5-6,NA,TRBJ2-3,TGTGCCAGCAGCCGACAGGGGACAGATACGCAGTATTTT,CASSRQGTDTQYF
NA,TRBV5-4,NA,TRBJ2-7,TGTGCCAGCAGCTCCGTGCGGGACAGCCCCTACGAGCAGTACTTC,CASSSVRDSPYEQYF
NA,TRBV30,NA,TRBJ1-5,TGTGCCTGGAGTTACCGGGGGACTATCAATCAGCCCCAGCATTTT,CAWSYRGTINQPQHF
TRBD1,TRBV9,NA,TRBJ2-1,TGTGCCAGCAGCGCTAGGGGACAGGCAAGAATCTACAATGAGCAGTTCTTC,CASSARGQARIYNEQFF
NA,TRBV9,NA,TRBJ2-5,TGTGCCAGCAGCGTAGATCCTGAAGAGACCCAGTACTTC,CASSVDPEETQYF
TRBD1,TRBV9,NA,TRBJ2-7,TGTGCCAGCAGCCTCAGGACAGGGGACCTCTACGAGCAGTACTTC,CASSLRTGDLYEQYF
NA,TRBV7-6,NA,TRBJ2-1,TGTGCCAGCAGCCCCAAAGGGGATGAGCAGTTCTTC,CASSPKGDEQFF
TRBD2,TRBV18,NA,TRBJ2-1,TGTGCCAGCTCACCAGTAGCGGGAGTGGACAATGAGCAGTTCTTC,CASSPVAGVDNEQFF
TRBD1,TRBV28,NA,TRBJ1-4,TGTGCCAGCAGGCCACAGGGGAGGAATGAAAAACTGTTTTTT,CASRPQGRNEKLFF
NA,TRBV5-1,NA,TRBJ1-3,TGCGCCAGCAGCTTGGACGACTACACCATATATTTT,CASSLDDYTIYF
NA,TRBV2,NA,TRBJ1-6,TGTGCCAGCAGGGGAGACTATAATTCACCCCTCCACTTT,CASRGDYNSPLHF
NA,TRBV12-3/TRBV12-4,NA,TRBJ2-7,TGTGCCAGCAGCTCAGAGGGGGGGGTAGAGCAGTACTTC,CASSSEGGVEQYF